Listed here are 20 T cell receptor beta chains from one sample, sequenced in a study of OX40 agonist ivuxolimab in advanced cancers. Method: immunoSEQ multiplex PCR; TCRdb's copy keeps in-frame clones and lacks some. The table lists 37,000 or so clones, more than 75% of them singletons. The sequences come from CD4+ or CD8+ T cells sorted from blood, collected in a trial of the OX40 agonist ivuxolimab. These receptors were taken from an adult with an advanced solid tumor such as melanoma, head and neck, liver or kidney cancer.

The rearrangement links TRBV5-6 to TRBJ2-1; 9 bases agree with TRBD2. CDR3 size: 18 residues. With 3 bases clipped from V and 0 bases from J, the junction kept 10 bases outside the gene matches. Per germline, CDR1 SGHDT and CDR2 YYEEEE. Here the CDR3 DNA reads TGTGCCAGCAGCTCCCCAAGCGGGGGGTACAGCTCCTACAATGAGCAGTTCTTC. This translates into CASSSPSGGYSSYNEQFF.

The chain is built from TRBV5-3 and TRBJ2-5, with D uncertain. TRBV5-3 counts as an open reading frame of uncertain function. The CDR3 is 16 residues long. The V end lost 0 bases, the J end lost 2 bases, and 14 bases lay between the germline ends. The CDR3: CARSLGYARAQETQYF. As DNA, the CDR3 is TGTGCCAGAAGCTTGGGGTACGCCCGTGCGCAAGAGACCCAGTACTTC.

The chain has TRBV4-3 and TRBJ1-1; weak D call: TRBD1 (6 bases). Trimming left V 5 bases short and J 4 bases short, with 17 bases between. The V gene's germline CDR1 is LGHNA and CDR2 YSLEER. The CDR3 runs to 15 residues. In DNA form, the CDR3 reads TGCGCCAGCAGCGTTACAGGGAAGGGGAGCACTGAAGCTTTCTTT. Protein: CASSVTGKGSTEAFF.

The chain is built from TRBV14 and TRBJ1-1, with TRBD1 as a possible D gene (6 bases). The CDR3 runs 15 residues. Germline V gene data show CDR1 as SGHDN and CDR2 as FVKESK. V lost 4 bases and J lost 1, with 13 bases in between. The CDR3 region is CASSLRGFPNTEAFF. The DNA for the CDR3 is TGTGCCAGCAGCCTGAGGGGGTTCCCGAACACTGAAGCTTTCTTT. Complete variable domain (other parts from reference TRBV14 and TRBJ1-1): EAGVTQFPSHSVIEKGQTVTLRCDPISGHDNLYWYRRVMGKEIKFLLHFVKESKQDESGMPNNRFLAERTGGTYSTLKVQPAELEDSGVYFCASSLRGFPNTEAFFGQGTRLTVV.

This clone ranks as medium-sized. The rearrangement joins TRBV7-3 to TRBJ2-5, with TRBD2 identical over 12 bases. The CDR3 covers 16 residues. V lost 5 bases and J lost 4; bases outside the gene matches: 8. CDR1 and CDR2 from the germline V gene are SGHTA and FQGTGA. In nucleotides, the CDR3 is TGTGCCAGCAGCGAGACTAGCGGGAGTCTGTTAGAGACCCAGTACTTC. Its protein is CASSETSGSLLETQYF.

The gene calls are TRBV4-1 and TRBJ2-1; possible D gene TRBD2, 7 bases. V lost 0 bases, J lost 7 bases, and 16 bases lay in between. The germline gives CDR1 MGHRA, CDR2 YSYEKL. The CDR3 length is 16 residues. CDR3 sequence reads: CASSQEYGGLSNEQFF. Here the CDR3 DNA reads TGCGCCAGCAGCCAAGAGTACGGGGGGCTTTCAAATGAGCAGTTCTTC.

The chain combines TRBV11-3 with TRBJ1-4; D gene uncertain. Looked up from germline, CDR1 is SGHNT and CDR2 is YENEEA. V gave up 4 bases and J gave up 8 bases, with 17 bases separating them. CDR3 length: 15 residues. The DNA for the CDR3 is TGTGCCAGCAGCTCTTCGATAGGTCGAGACGAAAAACTGTTTTTT. This translates into CASSSSIGRDEKLFF.

The V and J genes are TRBV12-2 and TRBJ2-7; TRBD1 is the table's D call and was not checked against the DNA. TRBV12-2 has pseudogene status. The CDR3 extends over 17 amino acids. The CDR3 coding sequence is TGTGCAAGTCGCTTAGGTGGAGACAGGGACCCATCCTACGAGCAGTACTTC. This codes for CASRLGGDRDPSYEQYF.

The V and J genes are TRBV7-8 and TRBJ1-2; D possibly corresponds to TRBD1 (5 bases). Germline CDR1 and CDR2: SGHVS and FQNEAQ. Between the trimmed V and J ends, which lost 5 bases and 6 bases, there was a span of 28 bases. The CDR3 covers 18 residues. In DNA, the CDR3 is TGTGCCAGCAGCCAGCCTACAGGTTCCCCGAGGGGTTCACATGGCTACACCTTC. Translating it yields CASSQPTGSPRGSHGYTF.

The chain couples TRBV7-3 to TRBJ2-1; no firm D call. CDR3 length: 15 residues. Germline V gene sequence: CDR1 SGHTA, CDR2 FQGTGA. V was trimmed by 2 bases and J by 3 bases, leaving 11 bases between them. In DNA, the CDR3 is TGTGCCAGCAGCTTAGAGCACGGAAACTACAATGAGCAGTTCTTC. Protein product: CASSLEHGNYNEQFF.

The rearrangement uses TRBV27 and TRBJ1-2; 7 positions agree with TRBD1. Germline CDR1 MNHEY, CDR2 SMNVEV (reference sequence). The length of the CDR3 is 14 residues. V trimming: 5 bases; J trimming: 4 bases; junction bases outside the gene matches: 7. Here the CDR3 reads CASSSTGDGYGYTF. CDR3 nucleotides: TGTGCCAGCAGTAGTACAGGGGACGGCTATGGCTACACCTTC.

DNA for the CDR3: TGTGCCAGCAGCCCCCTCGGGCGACCGCAGCCCCAGCATTTT. Residues: CASSPLGRPQPQHF. The chain uses TRBV7-8 and TRBJ1-5; no clear D. Germline V gene sequence: CDR1 SGHVS, CDR2 FQNEAQ. V was shortened by 5 bases and J by 7 bases, with 15 bases between the two germline ends. CDR3 length: 14 residues.

This sequence joins TRBV5-4 and TRBJ2-7; 8 positions agree with TRBD2. The germline CDR1 and CDR2 sequences are SGHNT and YYREEE (reference sequence). The CDR3 is 15 residues long. V was pared by 1 base and J by 3 bases, with 6 bases of the junction left unmatched. This CDR3 reads CASSLRSGGVYEQYF. For the CDR3, the DNA is TGTGCCAGCAGCTTGCGAAGCGGGGGAGTCTACGAGCAGTACTTC. Together with reference TRBV5-4 and TRBJ2-7, the CDR3 gives the full variable domain: ETGVTQSPTHLIKTRGQQVTLRCSSQSGHNTVSWYQQALGQGPQFIFQYYREEENGRGNFPPRFSGLQFPNYSSELNVNALELDDSALYLCASSLRSGGVYEQYFGPGTRLTVT.

The chain employs TRBV7-6 and TRBJ2-1; TRBD2 aligns across 8 bases. Per the germline V gene, CDR1 is SGHVS and CDR2 is FNYEAQ. The CDR3 length is 15 residues. With 5 bases clipped from V and 4 bases from J, the junction kept 7 bases outside the gene matches. The CDR3 loop is CASSPPASGYNEQFF. CDR3 coding DNA: TGTGCCAGCAGCCCCCCAGCTAGCGGGTACAATGAGCAGTTCTTC.

The chain recombines TRBV30 with TRBJ1-1; D not resolved. The CDR3 length is 12 residues. The V gene's germline CDR1 is GTSNPN and CDR2 SVGIG (reference sequence). V lost 3 bases, J lost 5 bases, and 10 bases lay in between. CDR3 in DNA: TGTGCCTGGAGGTTTTTTGGAACTGAAGCTTTCTTT. Amino acids: CAWRFFGTEAFF.

The chain employs TRBV19 and TRBJ2-7; possibly TRBD1 or TRBD2 for D (5 bases each). CDR3 size: 15 residues. V was trimmed by 5 bases and J by 0 bases, leaving 14 bases between them. From germline, CDR1 is LNHDA and CDR2 SQIVND (reference sequence). The CDR3 protein is CASSPGAGPSYEQYF. Here the CDR3 DNA reads TGTGCCAGTAGTCCCGGGGCAGGGCCCTCCTACGAGCAGTACTTC.

CDR3 DNA sequence: TGTGCCAGTAGTATGTCGGCCGGGGATCAGCCCCAGCATTTT. It is translated as CASSMSAGDQPQHF. The chain is built from TRBV19 and TRBJ1-5; D gene unclear. Germline V gene data show CDR1 as LNHDA and CDR2 as SQIVND (reference sequence). The V end lost 3 bases, the J end lost 5 bases, and 11 bases lay between the germline ends. CDR3 size: 14 residues.

This rearrangement joins TRBV5-4 to TRBJ2-2; no clear D gene. V gave up 0 bases and J gave up 7 bases, with 4 bases separating them. CDR3 length: 12 residues. Germline V CDR1 and CDR2: SGHNT, YYREEE (reference sequence). CDR3 protein: CASSLEVGELFF. In nucleotides, the CDR3 is TGTGCCAGCAGCTTGGAGGTCGGGGAGCTGTTTTTT.

The chain is built from TRBV27 and TRBJ1-2; D is unresolved. V dropped 4 bases and J dropped 1 base, with 10 bases sitting between them. The CDR3 consists of 14 residues. Per the germline V gene, CDR1 is MNHEY and CDR2 is SMNVEV (reference sequence). The CDR3 loop is CASSSTTLNYGYTF. CDR3 DNA sequence: TGTGCCAGCAGTTCCACTACCCTTAACTATGGCTACACCTTC.

The sample holds a few counts of this clone. The V and J genes are TRBV9 and TRBJ1-1, with D uncertain. Trimming removed 0 bases at V and 0 bases at J, with 9 bases between. This CDR3 comprises 15 residues. Per the germline V gene, CDR1 is SGDLS and CDR2 is YYNGEE. In DNA, the CDR3 is TGTGCCAGCAGCGTAGATGAAGGACTGAACACTGAAGCTTTCTTT. Translated: CASSVDEGLNTEAFF. The full variable domain, in which reference TRBV9 and TRBJ1-1 provide the parts outside the CDR3, is DSGVTQTPKHLITATGQRVTLRCSPRSGDLSVYWYQQSLDQGLQFLIQYYNGEERAKGNILERFSAQQFPDLHSELNLSSLELGDSALYFCASSVDEGLNTEAFFGQGTRLTVV.